The following is a TCR beta chain sequence with its context. In the original analysis: The authors estimated nucleated cell counts from reference gene primer amplification. TCRdb's copy holds only in-frame clones and misses some; the assay was immunoSEQ multiplex PCR. The V and J calls and clone size are taken from that table; D and trimming were inferred from the DNA. The sample records a few hundred thousand clones, around 81% being singletons. This entry is derived from a study of blood T cell repertoires in COVID-19. Whole-study context: COVID-19 samples, acute and convalescent, were from the United States, Italy and Spain. Nucleic acid was either cDNA or gDNA, and it came from T cells, B-cell-depleted T cells, or PBMCs.

Per germline, CDR1 MNHEY and CDR2 SMNVEV (reference sequence). The CDR3 runs 13 residues. Trimming left V 6 bases short and J 7 bases short, with 15 bases between. V usage is TRBV27 and J usage is TRBJ1-2, with D possibly matching TRBD1 (6 bases). The clonotype was recovered from a woman between 50 and 59 years old with active or convalescent COVID-19. Sequences were obtained from peripheral blood. CDR3 nucleotide sequence: TGTGCCAGCAGACAAGAAACAGGGTTTGGCTACACCTTC. It translates to CASRQETGFGYTF.